The present T cell receptor beta chain was sequenced within a study of post-analysis software for immune sequencing data. For the study at large: In terms of disease course, relapsing-remitting, secondary progressive and progressive-relapsing multiple sclerosis were included. Study conclusions and caveats: Versus controls, multiple sclerosis patients showed significantly lower diversity (normalized Chao1). Included in a set of five TRBV segments more frequent in patients than controls were TRBV5-6, TRBV5-1 and TRBV20-1.

Tagging with unique molecular identifiers was a feature of the TCR beta cDNA libraries. From the PCR reads, TCRdb called clonotypes with MiXCR, one entry per CDR3 protein. This table has approximately 250,000 distinct CDR3 sequences, just over 35% appearing once. This CDR3 is built from 15 residues. V shed 4 bases and J shed 2 bases, with 14 bases lying between them. CDR1 is LGHDT, CDR2 YNNKEL, per germline (reference sequence). This clonotype appeared many times. Antigen: not known. V usage is TRBV3-1 and J usage is TRBJ2-5, with D perhaps TRBD1 or TRBD2 (5 bases each). Sequencing was carried out using blood. The receptor comes from a girl aged 5-17 years with multiple sclerosis. The CDR3 is CASSLPGLAQETQYF. DNA for the CDR3: TGTGCCAGCAGCCTCCCAGGGCTAGCACAAGAGACCCAGTACTTC.